Presented here are 14 T cell receptor beta chains from one specimen sequenced in a study of T cells in Graves' hyperthyroidism and ophthalmopathy. Amplification yielded TCR beta CDR3 regions, with RNA transcripts as the source. HTBI primers drove first-round RT-PCR of the TCR CDR3. TCRdb reanalysed the multiplex PCR reads using MiXCR and keeps one entry per CDR3 protein. The data contain 150,000 or so distinct CDR3 sequences, approximately 20% of them singletons. Sequencing was carried out using blood. Receptors originate from a woman in her forties or fifties with Graves' hyperthyroidism that later progressed to Graves' ophthalmopathy.

The sample holds many counts of this clonotype. This chain connects TRBV20-1 to TRBJ2-1; 12 nucleotides match TRBD2. The germline V gene has CDR1 DFQATT and CDR2 SNEGSKA (reference sequence). The J segment lost 6 bases and the V segment lost 5 bases, leaving 8 bases of the junction unmatched. The CDR3 contains 15 residues. CDR3 coding DNA: TGCAGTGCTCCACGCCTAGCGGGAGGGGGCAATGAGCAGTTCTTC. Translating it yields CSAPRLAGGGNEQFF.

This clonotype was seen repeatedly, ten times or more. V usage is TRBV27 and J usage is TRBJ2-7; 9 bases match TRBD1. The germline gives CDR1 MNHEY, CDR2 SMNVEV (reference sequence). Trimming cost V 5 bases and J 0 bases; bases outside gene matches: 5. CDR3 length: 15 amino acids. The CDR3 bases are TGTGCCAGCAGTAAGGGACAGGGTCTCTCCTACGAGCAGTACTTC. Protein sequence: CASSKGQGLSYEQYF.

V and J are TRBV6-5 and TRBJ1-3; no reliable D call. Germline CDR1 MNHEY, CDR2 SVGAGI. V lost 2 bases and J lost 0, with 8 bases in between. CDR3 length: 15 residues. CDR3 sequence reads: CASSYDTPSGNTIYF. DNA for the CDR3: TGTGCCAGCAGTTACGACACCCCCTCTGGAAACACCATATATTTT.

V usage is TRBV7-6 and J usage is TRBJ2-7; 8 bases are shared with TRBD2. Germline V lookup: CDR1 SGHVS, CDR2 FNYEAQ. V dropped 5 bases and J dropped 6; count of bases not matched to a gene: 9. The CDR3 covers 14 residues. For the CDR3, the DNA is TGTGCCAGCAGCCCGAGCGGGAGTGGATTCGAGCAGTACTTC. Amino acids: CASSPSGSGFEQYF.

This clonotype has a handful of counts. This chain connects TRBV30 to TRBJ2-1, with 7 bases matching TRBD2. Germline CDR1 is GTSNPN and CDR2 is SVGIG (reference sequence). V lost 1 base, J lost 9 bases, and 6 bases stayed unmatched. The CDR3 is 13 residues long. The CDR3 loop reads CAWSGWGGSEQFF. As DNA, the CDR3 is TGTGCCTGGAGTGGATGGGGGGGGAGTGAGCAGTTCTTC.

The V and J genes are TRBV7-3 and TRBJ2-7, with 12 positions matching TRBD2. V lost 2 bases and J lost 5; bases outside the gene matches: 7. The CDR3 totals 16 residues. CDR1 is SGHTA and CDR2 is FQGTGA in the germline V gene. CDR3 nucleotides: TGTGCCAGCAGCTTACGGCTAGCGGGAGGGCTCCACGAGCAGTACTTC. Translation: CASSLRLAGGLHEQYF.

This clonotype was seen ten or more times. The V call is TRBV7-8, the J call TRBJ1-3; 12 bases match TRBD1. Germline-derived CDR1 and CDR2 are SGHVS and FQNEAQ. Trimming removed 5 bases from V and 3 bases from J; junction bases left unmatched: 17. The CDR3 runs 20 residues. The CDR3 DNA follows: TGTGCCAGCAGCCCGCTCTCCACCGGGACAGGGGGCTTCTTTGGAAACACCATATATTTT. Protein product: CASSPLSTGTGGFFGNTIYF. Full variable domain (rest looked up from reference TRBV7-8 and TRBJ1-3): GAGVSQSPRYKVAKRGQDVALRCDPISGHVSLFWYQQALGQGPEFLTYFQNEAQLDKSGLPSDRFFAERPEGSVSTLKIQRTQQEDSAVYLCASSPLSTGTGGFFGNTIYFGEGSWLTVV.

V usage is TRBV28 and J usage is TRBJ1-1; 7 nucleotides agree with TRBD1. CDR1 is MDHEN, CDR2 SYDVKM, per germline. J was trimmed by 3 bases and V by 6 bases; bases with no gene match: 13. The CDR3 spans 16 residues. The CDR3 sequence is CASSPRQGPDYTEAFF. CDR3 nucleotides: TGTGCCAGCAGCCCCAGACAGGGCCCAGATTACACTGAAGCTTTCTTT.

This clonotype was recorded many times. This chain connects TRBV20-1 to TRBJ2-1; 8 bases are a match to TRBD2. J was trimmed by 4 bases and V by 3 bases; bases with no gene match: 14. The CDR3 runs to 17 residues. The germline V gene has CDR1 DFQATT and CDR2 SNEGSKA (reference sequence). CDR3 nucleotide sequence: TGCAGTGCTAGTAGAGGTGGAATTGCGGGGGGATACAATGAGCAGTTCTTC. As protein: CSASRGGIAGGYNEQFF.

This clonotype was counted ten times or more. This rearrangement joins TRBV20-1 to TRBJ2-1; 9 nucleotides line up with TRBD2. The CDR3 has 15 amino acids. Germline V lookup: CDR1 DFQATT, CDR2 SNEGSKA (reference sequence). With V trimmed by 6 bases and J by 0 bases, 6 bases remained unmatched. CDR3 loop: CSADSSGTSYNEQFF. DNA of the CDR3: TGCAGTGCCGACTCTAGCGGGACCTCCTACAATGAGCAGTTCTTC.

This clonotype was detected many times. The chain uses TRBV11-2 and TRBJ1-6; the D gene is possibly TRBD1 (5 bases). The germline CDR1 and CDR2 sequences are SGHAT and FQNNGV. The CDR3 is 16 residues long. V gave up 0 bases and J gave up 2 bases, with 8 bases separating them. The CDR3: CASSLDLQAYNSPLHF. In DNA, the CDR3 is TGTGCCAGCAGCTTAGATTTACAGGCCTATAATTCACCCCTCCACTTT. Drawing the rest from reference TRBV11-2 and TRBJ1-6, the complete variable domain is EAGVAQSPRYKIIEKRQSVAFWCNPISGHATLYWYQQILGQGPKLLIQFQNNGVVDDSQLPKDRFSAERLKGVDSTLKIQPAKLEDSAVYLCASSLDLQAYNSPLHFGNGTRLTVT.

The rearrangement links TRBV19 to TRBJ2-3, with D possibly TRBD2 on 6 matching bases. This CDR3 has 15 amino acids. Trimming cost V 3 bases and J 0 bases, with 10 bases left between them. Germline CDR1 and CDR2: LNHDA and SQIVND (reference sequence). The CDR3 loop reads CASSIGSGSTDTQYF. In DNA form, the CDR3 reads TGTGCCAGTAGTATCGGGAGCGGGAGCACAGATACGCAGTATTTT.

The V gene is TRBV7-9, the J gene TRBJ2-2, with TRBD2 matching over 13 bases. The CDR3 is made up of 16 amino acids. J gave up 5 bases and V 5 bases, and 5 bases lay outside the gene matches. Per germline, CDR1 SEHNR and CDR2 FQNEAQ (reference sequence). CDR3 amino acids: CASSTWTSGSTGELFF. As DNA, the CDR3 is TGTGCCAGCAGCACATGGACTAGCGGGAGTACCGGGGAGCTGTTTTTT.

The J gene is TRBJ1-2, the V gene TRBV20-1, with a possible D match to TRBD1 (5 bases). V lost 0 bases and J 6 bases, leaving 11 bases between the germline ends. Germline CDR1 is DFQATT and CDR2 is SNEGSKA (reference sequence). CDR3 length: 13 amino acids. In DNA, the CDR3 is TGCAGTGCTAGAGAGTCGGCAGGGAATGGCTACACCTTC. This translates into CSARESAGNGYTF.